The rows below give T cell receptor beta chains drawn from one sample of a study of cytomegalovirus exposure and HLA in healthy donors. Profiling relied on immunoSEQ multiplex PCR, and the TCRdb table lists in-frame clones only, not all of them. The data hold over 70,000 clones, with 75% to 85% observed a single time. Sequences were obtained from PBMCs. The receptors shown here come from a man between 50 and 59 years old in good health and CMV-seropositive. CDR3s include the opening cysteine and the closing phenylalanine or tryptophan. A D gene is named only where the DNA matches it firmly. Some rows mark clone size as missing; the rest say once, few, many or name a class of expanded clone.

D gene,V gene,J gene,clone size,CDR3 DNA,CDR3 protein
NA,TRBV6-5,TRBJ1-4,NA,TGTGCCAGCAGTACCATAACAGGGCTGAATGAAAAACTGTTTTTT,CASSTITGLNEKLFF
TRBD2,TRBV9,TRBJ2-3,NA,TGTGCCAGCAGCCTCCAAATTCTAGCGGGAGGCACAGATACGCAGTATTTT,CASSLQILAGGTDTQYF
NA,TRBV6-5,TRBJ2-5,NA,TGTGCCAGCAGTTACTCGCCTTCGGGCCAAGAGACCCAGTACTTC,CASSYSPSGQETQYF
TRBD1,TRBV5-5,TRBJ2-5,NA,TGTGCCAGCAGCTTGCCCGGGACAGGGGTGAGGTTATGGGAACTAGAGACCCAGTACTTC,CASSLPGTGVRLWELETQYF
NA,TRBV18,TRBJ2-5,NA,TGTGCCAGCTCACCGGCCGGAGCGCAAGAGACCCAGTACTTC,CASSPAGAQETQYF
NA,TRBV7-2,TRBJ1-2,NA,TGTGCCAGCAGCTTAGGTGGGCCAGGCTACACCTTC,CASSLGGPGYTF
TRBD1,TRBV5-1,TRBJ2-3,few,TGCGCCAGCAGCTTGGTGGGACAGAACACAGATACGCAGTATTTT,CASSLVGQNTDTQYF
NA,TRBV5-6,TRBJ1-2,NA,TGTGCCAGCAGCTTGGGGGGCGGTGGTGGCTACACCTTC,CASSLGGGGGYTF
TRBD2,TRBV5-1,TRBJ2-5,NA,TGCGCCAGCAGCCTACTAGCGGGAGGGAGGGAAGAGACCCAGTACTTC,CASSLLAGGREETQYF
TRBD2,TRBV5-6,TRBJ2-1,NA,TGTGCCAGCAGCTTACCACCCGACGGGGGGAATGAGCAGTTCTTC,CASSLPPDGGNEQFF
TRBD2,TRBV7-9,TRBJ2-7,NA,TGTGCCTCTGCAACTGGGACTAGCGGCTACGAGCAGTACTTC,CASATGTSGYEQYF
TRBD1,TRBV18,TRBJ1-2,once,TGTGCCAGCTCATCGAGTGAAACAGGGGGTTTTGGCTACACCTTC,CASSSSETGGFGYTF
TRBD2,TRBV11-2,TRBJ2-7,once,TGTGCCAGCAGCCCGGTGGGGGGTGCGGGAGTGGTAGAGCAGTACTTC,CASSPVGGAGVVEQYF
NA,TRBV6-5,TRBJ2-3,NA,TGTGCCAGCAGAGAACAGGGAACAGATACGCAGTATTTT,CASREQGTDTQYF
TRBD1,TRBV23-1,TRBJ2-7,NA,TGCGCCAGCAGTCAATGGGACAGGGTATACGAGCAGTACTTC,CASSQWDRVYEQYF
NA,TRBV7-2,TRBJ2-2,NA,TGTGCCAGCAGCCGTGGACAGACACGCACCGGGGAGCTGTTTTTT,CASSRGQTRTGELFF
TRBD2,TRBV25-1,TRBJ2-7,NA,TGTGCCAGGCCCCCTCCGGGACTAGCGGGAGGTACCTACGAGCAGTACTTC,CARPPPGLAGGTYEQYF
TRBD2,TRBV6-4,TRBJ2-1,NA,TGTGCCAGCAGTGAGCGGGGGAGCTCCTACAATGAGCAGTTCTTC,CASSERGSSYNEQFF
NA,TRBV7-3,TRBJ1-1,NA,TGTGCCAGCAGCTTAACCCCGGGACAGAACACTGAAGCTTTCTTT,CASSLTPGQNTEAFF
NA,TRBV27,TRBJ2-1,NA,TGTGCCAGCAGTGAAGTACAGGGCCCTTGGGGCCCCGAGCAGTTCTTC,CASSEVQGPWGPEQFF
TRBD2,TRBV4-3,TRBJ2-1,NA,TGCGCCAGCAGCCAAGATTGGCGAGCGGGAGCTCGCAATGAGCAGTTCTTC,CASSQDWRAGARNEQFF
NA,TRBV21-1,TRBJ1-1,few,TGTGCCAGCAGCAAAGATCAGGGAATGAACACTGAAGCTTTCTTT,CASSKDQGMNTEAFF
NA,TRBV9,TRBJ2-7,once,TGTGCCAGCAGCGCCCCCTCTGGGTCACAGCCCTACGAGCAGTACTTC,CASSAPSGSQPYEQYF
TRBD2,TRBV4-1,TRBJ2-3,NA,TGCGCCAGCAGCCACCAGCATCCGGGACTAGCGGGGAGCACAGATACGCAGTATTTT,CASSHQHPGLAGSTDTQYF
TRBD2,TRBV11-2,TRBJ2-1,NA,TGTGCCAGCAGACAAACTAGCGTCCATGAGCAGTTCTTC,CASRQTSVHEQFF
TRBD1,TRBV6-1,TRBJ2-7,NA,TGTGCCAGCAGCGGACAGGCCGCCTACGAGCAGTACTTC,CASSGQAAYEQYF
TRBD1,TRBV27,TRBJ1-1,NA,TGTGCCAGCAGATACACAGGGGTCACTGAAGCTTTCTTT,CASRYTGVTEAFF
TRBD2,TRBV13,TRBJ2-7,NA,TGTGCCATAGCTAGCGGGAGGCTTCCCTACGAGCAGTACTTC,CAIASGRLPYEQYF
NA,TRBV6-5,TRBJ1-6,NA,TGTGCCAGCGGGAAGGGACACCTAGATTCACCCCTCCACTTT,CASGKGHLDSPLHF
TRBD1,TRBV11-2,TRBJ2-7,medium-sized,TGTGCCAGCAGCCCCCAAGGGGGCGGAACTTACGAGCAGTACTTC,CASSPQGGGTYEQYF
TRBD2,TRBV10-3,TRBJ2-7,once,TGTGCCATCAGTGAGTCGCCCTTCGTAGCGGGAGAATGGCCCAAACTGGTCTACGAGCAGTACTTC,CAISESPFVAGEWPKLVYEQYF
NA,TRBV7-9,TRBJ2-1,NA,TGTGCCAGCAGCTCCCCGCTAGGGGGTAGCGGGAATGAGCAGTTCTTC,CASSSPLGGSGNEQFF
TRBD1,TRBV27,TRBJ2-4,NA,TGTGCCAGCATGAGAACAGGGGCTGTTTCCAAAAACAGTCAGTACTTC,CASMRTGAVSKNSQYF
TRBD1,TRBV5-1,TRBJ2-1,NA,TGCGCCAGCAGCCCCGGGACAGGGACGAGCTCCTACAATGAGCAGTTCTTC,CASSPGTGTSSYNEQFF
NA,TRBV5-6,TRBJ2-2,NA,TGTGCCAGCAGCGGGACACCGAACACCGGGGAGCTGTTTTTT,CASSGTPNTGELFF
TRBD2,TRBV10-3,TRBJ2-1,NA,TGTGCCATCAGTTCTCAGGGGACTAGGAGGTTCTTC,CAISSQGTRRFF
TRBD1,TRBV11-3,TRBJ2-1,NA,TGTGCCAGCAGCTTCGGGACAGACAATGAGCAGTTCTTC,CASSFGTDNEQFF
NA,TRBV19,TRBJ1-5,NA,TGTGCCAGTGGGGACATCCTTAGCAATCAGCCCCAGCATTTT,CASGDILSNQPQHF
NA,TRBV10-3,TRBJ1-1,NA,TGTGCCATCAGTGATCTTACAGACAGGCCCGAAGCTTTCTTT,CAISDLTDRPEAFF
TRBD2,TRBV7-3,TRBJ2-7,once,TGTGCCAGCAGCCCCGGGACTAGCGTAACCTACGAGCAGTACTTC,CASSPGTSVTYEQYF
NA,TRBV11-3,TRBJ2-1,NA,TGTGCCAGCAGCTTACCCGGGAGAGATGAGCAGTTCTTC,CASSLPGRDEQFF
TRBD1,TRBV4-2,TRBJ2-1,NA,TGTGCCAGCAGCCAAGAATTGGACAGGGGAGGGAATGAGCAGTTCTTC,CASSQELDRGGNEQFF
TRBD1,TRBV6-5,TRBJ1-2,NA,TGTGCCAGCCTCGGGACAGGGAGGTCGATCCGGGGCTACACCTTC,CASLGTGRSIRGYTF
TRBD1,TRBV9,TRBJ1-1,NA,TGTGCCAGCAGCCCCACAGGGGTGACTGAAGCTTTCTTT,CASSPTGVTEAFF
NA,TRBV28,TRBJ2-3,NA,TGTGCCAGTATCAACGGCGGGAGCACAGATACGCAGTATTTT,CASINGGSTDTQYF
NA,TRBV7-8,TRBJ1-2,NA,TGTGCCAGCAGTCAATCCAAAGCGGGCCCGTCTGGCTACACCTTC,CASSQSKAGPSGYTF
TRBD2,TRBV5-6,TRBJ2-7,NA,TGTGCCAGCAGCTCTGGGACTAGCGAGTACTTC,CASSSGTSEYF
NA,TRBV10-3,TRBJ2-6,few,TGTGCCATCAGTGAGTCGGAACTCAGGGGAGCTGGGGCCAACGTCCTGACTTTC,CAISESELRGAGANVLTF
TRBD2,TRBV6-5,TRBJ2-7,NA,TGTGCCAGCACCGCGTCCAGCGGGAGACCCCACGAGCAGTACTTC,CASTASSGRPHEQYF
NA,TRBV4-3,TRBJ2-3,NA,TGCGCCAGCAGCCAAGTCCACACTAGGACGACAGATACGCAGTATTTT,CASSQVHTRTTDTQYF